This T cell receptor beta chain was sequenced in a study of vaccination and CD4 T cells after COVID-19. The overall study: Each post-COVID sample was drawn after diagnosis, and the median interval was approximately 96 days (range 35 to 161). Investigators took post-vaccine samples a median approximately 72 days after dose two, within a range of 14 to 241.

The V and J ends lost 6 bases and 10 bases, in that order; junction bases with no gene match: 14. This CDR3 region has 15 residues. Germline V gene lookup returns CDR1 DFQATT and CDR2 SNEGSKA (reference sequence). Sample treatment: roughly 10-day PBMC culture with coronavirus spike peptide pools or control peptides (ViraFEST assay). This clonotype was counted between two and nine times. The antigen is unknown. Sequenced with the Oncomine TCR Beta short-read assay was DNA taken from cultured CD4+ T cells. TCRdb redid the calling of the PCR reads with MiXCR, one entry per CDR3 protein. The data hold about 14,000 distinct CDR3 sequences, with about 47% observed a single time.

Sequenced material: CD4+ T cells from blood, cultured in vitro. The chain couples TRBV20-1 to TRBJ1-6, with TRBD1 identical over 8 bases. This sequence originates from a human donor who had recovered from COVID-19. CDR3 loop: CSAPRGDRLGSPLHF. CDR3 nucleotides: TGCAGTGCGCCGAGGGGGGACAGGCTAGGGTCACCCCTCCACTTT.